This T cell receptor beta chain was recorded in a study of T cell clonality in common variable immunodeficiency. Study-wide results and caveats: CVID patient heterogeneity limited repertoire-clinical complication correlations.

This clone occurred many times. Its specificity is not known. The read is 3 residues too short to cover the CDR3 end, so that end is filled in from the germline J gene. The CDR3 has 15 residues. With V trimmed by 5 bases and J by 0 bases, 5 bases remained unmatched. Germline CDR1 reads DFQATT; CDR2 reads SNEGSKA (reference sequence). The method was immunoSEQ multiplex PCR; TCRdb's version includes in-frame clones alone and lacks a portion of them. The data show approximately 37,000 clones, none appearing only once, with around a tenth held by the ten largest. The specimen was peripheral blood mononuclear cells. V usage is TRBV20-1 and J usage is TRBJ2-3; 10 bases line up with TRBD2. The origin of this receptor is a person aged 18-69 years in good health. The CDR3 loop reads CSAVPTSGSTDTQYF. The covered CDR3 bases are TGCAGTGCTGTTCCGACTAGCGGGAGCACAGATACG.